The 17 T cell receptor beta chains below come from one sample, sequenced in a study of blood T cell repertoires in COVID-19. Repertoires were generated with immunoSEQ multiplex PCR, while TCRdb's copy carries only in-frame clones and drops some. This table holds under 200,000 clones, around three quarters found once. The material sequenced was PBMCs or T cells enriched from blood (not recorded which). The receptors originated from a woman in her seventies in a cohort exposed to, infected with or recovered from COVID-19 (not recorded which).

This chain joins TRBV28 and TRBJ2-7, with 8 bases matching TRBD2. Germline trimming cut 7 bases from V and 0 bases from J; bases unmatched to any gene: 11. In germline, CDR1 is MDHEN, CDR2 SYDVKM. This CDR3 contains 16 residues. The CDR3 sequence is CASNGGSGAPSYEQYF. CDR3 in DNA: TGTGCCAGCAACGGTGGTAGCGGGGCTCCCTCCTACGAGCAGTACTTC.

The gene calls are TRBV29-1 and TRBJ2-7, with a weak D call TRBD1 (7 bases). The CDR3 spans 14 residues. Germline V gene sequence: CDR1 SQVTM, CDR2 ANQGSEA. The V end was cut by 5 bases, the J end by 5 bases, with 19 bases between. The CDR3 DNA reads as TGCAGCGTTCAGGGGGGCAGGGAGGTTGACGAGCAGTACTTC. Encoded protein: CSVQGGREVDEQYF.

This clone has a single count. Written as DNA, the CDR3 is TGTGCCAGTAGTATCGGGAGGGAGACCCAGTACTTC. This sequence encodes CASSIGRETQYF. V usage is TRBV19 and J usage is TRBJ2-5, with 7 bases that match TRBD2. The V and J ends lost 3 bases and 5 bases, in that order; junction bases with no gene match: 0. This CDR3 has 12 residues. Germline V gene lookup returns CDR1 LNHDA and CDR2 SQIVND (reference sequence).

The table lists this clone with a few counts. The V gene is TRBV11-2, the J gene TRBJ1-4, with D possibly TRBD1 on 5 matching bases. Germline V gives CDR1 SGHAT, CDR2 FQNNGV. Trimming shortened V by 6 bases and J by 8 bases, and 16 bases separated the two germline ends. This CDR3 is 14 amino acids long. The CDR3 loop is CASSNQGFQEKLFF. DNA for the CDR3: TGTGCCAGCAGTAATCAGGGATTCCAGGAAAAACTGTTTTTT.

This chain links TRBV6-2 or TRBV6-3 with TRBJ2-1, with TRBD2 matching 12 bases. The CDR3 length is 15 residues. With 2 bases clipped from V and 7 bases from J, the junction kept 3 bases outside the gene matches. Germline CDR1 is MNHEY and CDR2 is SVGEGT. CDR3 nucleotide sequence: TGTGCCAGCAGTTACGGACTAGCGGGGTGGAATGAGCAGTTCTTC. This sequence encodes CASSYGLAGWNEQFF.

The J gene is TRBJ1-1, the V gene TRBV28; D perhaps matches TRBD1 (6 bases). The CDR3 runs to 15 residues. Trimming cost V 2 bases and J 4 bases, with 14 bases left between them. Germline lookup yields CDR1 MDHEN and CDR2 SYDVKM. This chain's CDR3 is CASSLGSQGFTEAFF. The CDR3 DNA reads TGTGCCAGCAGTTTAGGGTCCCAGGGGTTCACTGAAGCTTTCTTT.

The chain uses TRBV24-1 and TRBJ2-1; 10 positions agree with TRBD1. Looked up from germline, CDR1 is KGHDR and CDR2 is SFDVKD. This CDR3 has 17 residues. The V and J ends lost 4 bases and 9 bases, in that order; junction bases with no gene match: 14. The DNA for the CDR3 is TGTGCCACCAGTGAACCCGGGACAGGGGCGTATGGTGGTGAGCAGTTCTTC. This encodes CATSEPGTGAYGGEQFF.

This clone was found once. The rearrangement joins TRBV30 to TRBJ1-5; a possible D gene is TRBD1 (5 bases). This CDR3 comprises 14 residues. V was pared by 1 base and J by 0 bases, with 7 bases between. Germline-derived CDR1 and CDR2 are GTSNPN and SVGIG (reference sequence). In DNA form, the CDR3 reads TGTGCCTGGAGTGGGACAAATAGCAATCAGCCCCAGCATTTT. Its protein is CAWSGTNSNQPQHF.

The chain carries TRBV6-1 and TRBJ2-7; D gene unclear. The CDR3 is made up of 14 amino acids. From germline, CDR1 is MNHNS and CDR2 SASEGT. Trimming took off 1 base at V and 2 bases at J, with 9 bases between the two ends. The CDR3 region is CASSEGPQTYEQYF. CDR3 coding DNA: TGTGCCAGCAGTGAAGGTCCGCAGACCTACGAGCAGTACTTC.

CDR3 amino acids: CASSVSTGTNEKLFF. The CDR3 coding sequence is TGTGCCAGCAGCGTCTCGACAGGGACGAATGAAAAACTGTTTTTT. The chain carries TRBV5-4 and TRBJ1-4; 7 bases are a match to TRBD1. This CDR3 comprises 15 residues. V shed 4 bases and J 5 bases; nucleotides not matched to a gene: 8. Germline values: CDR1 SGHNT, CDR2 YYREEE (reference sequence).

V usage is TRBV3-1 (or the pseudogene TRBV3-2) and J usage is TRBJ2-7; D might be TRBD1 (6 bases). Trimming left V 3 bases short and J 4 bases short, with 28 bases between. This CDR3 is built from 19 residues. The V gene's germline CDR1 is LGHDT and CDR2 YNNKEL (reference sequence). The CDR3 is CASSHSDRRRPGGAYEQYF. The CDR3 region has the DNA TGTGCCAGCAGCCATTCGGACAGACGCCGGCCTGGGGGCGCTTACGAGCAGTACTTC.

V is TRBV5-8 and J is TRBJ2-1, with TRBD2 identical over 11 bases. CDR1 and CDR2 from the germline V gene are SGHTS and YDEGEE. V gave up 3 bases and J gave up 9 bases; unmatched junction bases: 5. This CDR3 spans 14 amino acids. CDR3 nucleotide sequence: TGTGCCAGCAGCTATTTAGCGGGAGGGAGTGAGCAGTTCTTC. As protein: CASSYLAGGSEQFF.

This clone was recorded only once. The chain is built from TRBV18 and TRBJ2-7; D gene ambiguous. CDR3 length: 12 residues. With 4 bases removed from V and 2 bases from J, the gap between germline ends came to 6 bases. CDR1 is KGHSH and CDR2 is LQKENI in the germline V gene. The CDR3 sequence: CASSLLTYEQYF. CDR3 DNA sequence: TGTGCCAGCTCACTCCTAACCTACGAGCAGTACTTC.

V and J are TRBV7-9 and TRBJ1-4, with a possible D match to TRBD1 (5 bases). The CDR3 sequence is 15 residues long. V lost 1 base, J lost 8 bases, and 14 bases lay in between. Germline V gene lookup returns CDR1 SEHNR and CDR2 FQNEAQ (reference sequence). In DNA, the CDR3 is TGTGCCAGCAGCTTAGTCGGGCAGGGTTGGGAAAAACTGTTTTTT. Protein sequence: CASSLVGQGWEKLFF.

This clone was picked up a small number of times. The chain joins TRBV12-3 or TRBV12-4 to TRBJ1-2; D not resolved. The CDR3 totals 12 residues. The germline V and J ends were trimmed by 3 bases and 8 bases, with 10 bases remaining between them. CDR3 in amino acids: CASSFAGRGYTF. CDR3 bases: TGTGCCAGCAGTTTCGCGGGTCGAGGCTACACCTTC.

The gene calls are TRBV6-5 and TRBJ1-2, with 10 nucleotides matching TRBD1. The V and J ends lost 6 bases and 5 bases, in that order; junction bases with no gene match: 9. Germline values: CDR1 MNHEY, CDR2 SVGAGI. This CDR3 contains 15 residues. The CDR3 protein is CASRATGGGRYGYTF. In DNA, the CDR3 is TGTGCCAGCAGGGCGACAGGGGGCGGGAGATATGGCTACACCTTC.

This chain connects TRBV5-1 to TRBJ2-6, with D perhaps matching TRBD1 (5 bases). CDR3 length: 13 residues. Germline V gene data show CDR1 as SGHRS and CDR2 as YFSETQ. Deletions cut 6 bases from V and 2 bases from J, with 6 bases between. CDR3 sequence reads: CASKDTGANVLTF. In nucleotides, the CDR3 is TGCGCCAGCAAGGACACTGGGGCCAACGTCCTGACTTTC.